The rows below give T cell receptor beta chains drawn from one sample of a study of shared clonotypes between healthy human individuals. TCRdb's table, derived via immunoSEQ multiplex PCR, lists solely in-frame clones and lacks some. The repertoire holds about 580,000 clones, with 95% to 98% as singletons. Material: naive CD8+ T cells sorted from blood. These receptors all come from a man aged 30-40 years in good health. Each CDR3 is given with its conserved first and last residue. D genes are given only for firm matches. Size is stated for part of the rows, as once, few or many counts, or as a class when the clone is expanded.

v_call	d_call	j_call	clone_size	cdr3_aa	cdr3_nt
TRBV4-1	TRBD2	TRBJ2-1	-	CASSQDWGLAGGYNEQFF	TGCGCCAGCAGCCAAGATTGGGGACTAGCGGGAGGTTACAATGAGCAGTTCTTC
TRBV28	TRBD1	TRBJ2-7	-	CASSPQGEQYF	TGTGCCAGCAGTCCACAGGGGGAGCAGTACTTC
TRBV7-2	TRBD2	TRBJ2-1	-	CASSWMSGTRGEQFF	TGTGCCAGCAGCTGGATGAGCGGGACCAGAGGTGAGCAGTTCTTC
TRBV4-1	-	TRBJ1-4	-	CASSPGTTFEKLFF	TGCGCCAGCAGCCCCGGGACAACTTTTGAAAAACTGTTTTTT
TRBV29-1	-	TRBJ1-1	once	CSVDGRNTEAFF	TGCAGCGTTGACGGTCGAAACACTGAAGCTTTCTTT
TRBV28	-	TRBJ1-4	-	CASRQGRLGELFF	TGTGCCAGCAGACAGGGACGGCTCGGGGAACTGTTTTTT
TRBV7-9	-	TRBJ1-4	-	CASSHNEKLFF	TGTGCCAGCAGCCATAATGAAAAACTGTTTTTT
TRBV19	-	TRBJ2-3	-	CASSIWADTQYF	TGTGCCAGTAGTATTTGGGCAGATACGCAGTATTTT
TRBV28	-	TRBJ2-2	once	CASSLSRNTGELFF	TGTGCCAGCAGTTTGAGCCGAAACACCGGGGAGCTGTTTTTT
TRBV29-1	TRBD1	TRBJ1-1	-	CSVEGTGGFTEAFF	TGCAGCGTTGAGGGGACAGGGGGCTTCACTGAAGCTTTCTTT
TRBV2	-	TRBJ2-7	-	CASSEGIGETYEQYF	TGTGCCAGCAGTGAAGGTATCGGGGAAACCTACGAGCAGTACTTC
TRBV11-2	TRBD2	TRBJ2-1	-	CASSETSGRNEQFF	TGTGCCAGCAGCGAGACTAGCGGGAGAAATGAGCAGTTCTTC
TRBV7-2	TRBD2	TRBJ2-1	-	CASSLVPGLAGGEQFF	TGTGCCAGCAGCTTAGTCCCCGGACTAGCGGGAGGTGAGCAGTTCTTC
TRBV28	-	TRBJ2-7	-	CASMSGGSHYDEQYF	TGTGCCAGCATGAGTGGGGGGTCACACTACGACGAGCAGTACTTC
TRBV13	-	TRBJ2-2	-	CASSKTGDGTGELFF	TGTGCCAGCAGCAAGACCGGGGACGGCACCGGGGAGCTGTTTTTT
TRBV7-2	TRBD2	TRBJ2-1	-	CASSSGTRGNEQFF	TGTGCCAGCTCTAGTGGGACTAGGGGAAATGAGCAGTTCTTC
TRBV14	-	TRBJ2-7	-	CASSQDWGESSYEQYF	TGTGCCAGCAGCCAAGATTGGGGGGAAAGCTCCTACGAGCAGTACTTC
TRBV28	-	TRBJ2-3	-	CASVYRERGTDTQYF	TGTGCCAGCGTTTACAGGGAAAGAGGCACAGATACGCAGTATTTT
TRBV7-9	-	TRBJ2-7	-	CASSYGQGRSYEQYF	TGTGCCAGCAGTTACGGCCAGGGCAGGTCCTACGAGCAGTACTTC
TRBV27	-	TRBJ2-2	-	CASSRIAGELFF	TGTGCCAGCAGTCGAATTGCCGGGGAGCTGTTTTTT
TRBV6-6	TRBD1	TRBJ2-3	-	CASRKGQRLMTDTQYF	TGTGCCAGCAGGAAGGGACAGCGATTAATGACAGATACGCAGTATTTT
TRBV2	-	TRBJ2-7	-	CASIGPGYEQYF	TGTGCCAGTATCGGACCGGGCTACGAGCAGTACTTC
TRBV13	-	TRBJ2-1	-	CASSTGVEQFF	TGTGCCAGCAGCACGGGAGTTGAGCAGTTCTTC
TRBV5-4	TRBD2	TRBJ2-1	-	CASSLYVLAVDNEQFF	TGTGCCAGCAGCTTGTATGTCCTAGCGGTGGACAATGAGCAGTTCTTC
TRBV27	-	TRBJ2-3	-	CASSLLPVSRDTQYF	TGTGCCAGCAGTTTATTGCCAGTAAGTCGAGATACGCAGTATTTT
TRBV10-3	-	TRBJ1-3	-	CAIFGQPGNTIYF	TGTGCCATCTTTGGACAGCCTGGAAACACCATATATTTT
TRBV6-1	-	TRBJ1-5	once	CASSEKGNSNQPQHF	TGTGCCAGCAGTGAAAAAGGGAATAGCAATCAGCCCCAGCATTTT
TRBV7-8	TRBD1	TRBJ2-1	-	CASSLNRRQGLNEQFF	TGTGCCAGCAGCCTTAACAGAAGACAGGGTTTAAATGAGCAGTTCTTC
TRBV5-3	-	TRBJ2-3	-	CARRKGDTQYF	TGTGCCAGAAGGAAGGGAGATACGCAGTATTTT
TRBV7-9	-	TRBJ2-1	-	CASSFAGSGNEQFF	TGTGCCAGCAGCTTCGCAGGGAGTGGCAATGAGCAGTTCTTC